This TCR beta chain is from a study of patients and donors after allogeneic stem cell transplantation (dated by TCRdb to 2020 to 2022). The method behind the library was RT-PCR. Sequencing was performed on a NextSeq 550. TCRdb itself trimmed the public reads at Q25 with fastp, ran MiXCR and retained productive beta chains. Each CDR3 protein gets just one entry, which takes the most common genes and DNA from the rows behind it. In this sample the table shows 190,000 or so distinct CDR3 sequences, roughly two fifths of which occur a single time. Of the sample, 33% falls within the top ten clones. Taken from cysteine to phenylalanine, the CDR3 has 14 residues. Only the CDR3 DNA stays, 42 bases, in frame from base 1. Trimming takes 7 bases from V and 6 bases from J, and the germline ends sit 17 bases apart. CDR1 and CDR2, looked up from the germline V gene (reference sequence), are LNHDA and SQIVND. This clonotype came up a few times. It lacks a known antigen. No base-level quality is on record; no much larger clone is a single base apart.

This sequence was found in a human donor who was either an allogeneic HSCT recipient or a stem cell or donor lymphocyte infusion donor (not recorded which). It is not recorded whose cells these are; they may come from a transplant donor. This chain is built from TRBV19 and TRBJ2-3; matching of 6 bases hints at TRBD2 as the D gene. The sequenced material came from blood, either unsorted or a sorted T cell fraction (not recorded which). The CDR3 here reads CASNPAGIPDTQYF. The nucleotide sequence reads as follows: TGTGCCAGTAACCCAGCGGGCATACCGGATACGCAGTATTTT.